The subject of this entry is one T cell receptor beta chain. Its target is unknown. The sample belongs to a study of Ad26.COV2.S vaccination and SARS-CoV-2 variants. Whole-study context: Donor had been placed in the Ad26.COV2.S arm of the COV1001 trial. In the study, Ad26.COV2.S was injected intramuscularly once, or twice 56 days apart. Study outcomes and limitations: Spike-specific TCR breadth was greater after Ad26.COV2.S than placebo. There was reportedly substantial breadth in spike-specific CD8+ and CD4+ T cell responses after vaccination.

Treatment in this sample: 15 to 20 received Ad26.COV2.S at low or high dose, single or two shots; 5 received placebo; per-sample allocation not given. Samples were taken on day 63 after the first vaccine or placebo injection. With 4 bases clipped from V and 3 bases from J, the junction kept 4 bases outside the gene matches. Per the germline V gene, CDR1 is SGDLS and CDR2 is YYNGEE. This CDR3 spans 14 amino acids. The data were produced by immunoSEQ multiplex PCR, yet TCRdb's version contains in-frame clones alone and is incomplete. The repertoire holds around 400,000 clones, 89% seen once, with over 1.5% in the top ten.

This specimen consisted of peripheral blood, obtained in a trial of Ad26.COV2.S vaccine versus placebo. V gene TRBV9 combines with J gene TRBJ2-5; 9 bases are a match to TRBD2. The sequence was obtained from a person aged 18-65 years who received the Ad26.COV2.S COVID-19 vaccine or a placebo. CDR3 DNA: TGTGCCAGCAGCCCCCGACTAGCGGAAGAGACCCAGTACTTC. It encodes CASSPRLAEETQYF.